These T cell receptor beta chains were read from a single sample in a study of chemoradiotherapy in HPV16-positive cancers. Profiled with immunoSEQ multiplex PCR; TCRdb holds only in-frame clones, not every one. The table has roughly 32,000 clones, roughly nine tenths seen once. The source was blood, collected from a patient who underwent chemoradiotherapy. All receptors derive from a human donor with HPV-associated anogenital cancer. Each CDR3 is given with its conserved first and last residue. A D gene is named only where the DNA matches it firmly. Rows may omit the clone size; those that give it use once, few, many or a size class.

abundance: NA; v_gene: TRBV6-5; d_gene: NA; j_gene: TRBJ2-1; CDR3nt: TGTGCCAGCAGTTACTCCGCATTAGATCATGAGCAGTTCTTC; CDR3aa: CASSYSALDHEQFF
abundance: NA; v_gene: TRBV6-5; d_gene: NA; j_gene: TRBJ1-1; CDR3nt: TGTGCCAGCAGTTACGGGGGACTGGACACTGAAGCTTTCTTT; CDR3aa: CASSYGGLDTEAFF
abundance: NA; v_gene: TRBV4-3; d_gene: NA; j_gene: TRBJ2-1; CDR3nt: TGCGCCAGCAGCCAAGGAGGGGCGGGGGCCAACAATGAGCAGTTCTTC; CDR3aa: CASSQGGAGANNEQFF
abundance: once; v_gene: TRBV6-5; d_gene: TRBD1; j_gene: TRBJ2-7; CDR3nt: TGTGCCAGCGGAAACCGGGACAGGGGGGACGAGCAGTACTTC; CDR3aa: CASGNRDRGDEQYF
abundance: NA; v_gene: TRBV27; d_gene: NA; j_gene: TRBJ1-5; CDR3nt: TGTGCCTCCCGGTACAGTTTTAATAGCAATCAGCCCCAGCATTTT; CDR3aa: CASRYSFNSNQPQHF
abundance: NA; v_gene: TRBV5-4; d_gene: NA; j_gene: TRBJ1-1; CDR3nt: TGTGCCAGCAGCTTGTTGTGGGGGAACACTGAAGCTTTCTTT; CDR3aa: CASSLLWGNTEAFF
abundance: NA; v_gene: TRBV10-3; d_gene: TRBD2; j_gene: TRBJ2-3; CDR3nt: TGTGCCATCAGCCGGGGACTAGCGGGGGGACCAGATACGCAGTATTTT; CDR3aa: CAISRGLAGGPDTQYF
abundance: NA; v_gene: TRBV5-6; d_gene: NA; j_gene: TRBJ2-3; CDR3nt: TGTGCCAGCAGCTTGGCCCAGGGAACGCAGTATTTT; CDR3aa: CASSLAQGTQYF
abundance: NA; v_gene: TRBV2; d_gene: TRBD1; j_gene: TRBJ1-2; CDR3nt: TGTGCCAGTCTAAGACAGGGGGCAGATAGCTACACCTTC; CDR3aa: CASLRQGADSYTF
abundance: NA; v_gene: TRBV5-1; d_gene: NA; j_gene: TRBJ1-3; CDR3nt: TGCGCCAGCAGCTTGGTTTCTGGGACTGGAAACACCATATATTTT; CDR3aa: CASSLVSGTGNTIYF
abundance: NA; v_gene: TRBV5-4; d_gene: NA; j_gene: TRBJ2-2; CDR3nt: TGTGCCAGCAGCGGGGACGGTGGAGTGTCCGGGGAGCTGTTTTTT; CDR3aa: CASSGDGGVSGELFF
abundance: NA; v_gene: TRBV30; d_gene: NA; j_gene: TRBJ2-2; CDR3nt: TGTGCCTGGAGACGACAGGAGATTAACACCGGGGAGCTGTTTTTT; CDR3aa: CAWRRQEINTGELFF
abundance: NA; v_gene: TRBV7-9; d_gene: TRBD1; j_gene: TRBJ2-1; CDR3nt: TGTGCCAGCAGCACCGGACAGGGCCCTTCTTACAATGAGCAGTTCTTC; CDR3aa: CASSTGQGPSYNEQFF
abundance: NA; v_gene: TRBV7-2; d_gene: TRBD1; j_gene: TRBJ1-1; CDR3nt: TGTGCCAGCAGCTCACAGGGGGCTAAGACTGAAGCTTTCTTT; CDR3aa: CASSSQGAKTEAFF
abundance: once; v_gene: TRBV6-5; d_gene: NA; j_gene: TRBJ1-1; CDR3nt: TGTGCCAGCAGTTACGGCGGCACTGAAGCTTTCTTT; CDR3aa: CASSYGGTEAFF
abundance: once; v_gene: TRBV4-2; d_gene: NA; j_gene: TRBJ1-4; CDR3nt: TGTGCCAGCAGCCAACAGCGGGGGGAAAAACTGTTTTTT; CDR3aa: CASSQQRGEKLFF
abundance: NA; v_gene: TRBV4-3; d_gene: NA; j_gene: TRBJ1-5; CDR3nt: TGCGCCAGCAGCCAAGATCTACCATCGCCCCAGCATTTT; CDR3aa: CASSQDLPSPQHF
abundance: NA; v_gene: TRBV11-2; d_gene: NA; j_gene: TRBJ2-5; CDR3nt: TGTGCCAGCAGCTTAGATACAGGGACTCAAGAGACCCAGTACTTC; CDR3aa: CASSLDTGTQETQYF
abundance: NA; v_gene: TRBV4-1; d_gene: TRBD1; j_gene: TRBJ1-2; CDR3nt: TGCGCCAGCAGCCACGCGACAGGGCCTCTCTATGGCTACACCTTC; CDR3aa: CASSHATGPLYGYTF
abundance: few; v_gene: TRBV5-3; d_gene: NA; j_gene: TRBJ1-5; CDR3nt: TGTGCCAGAAGCTTGGGGGGGAGTAGCAATCAGCCCCAGCATTTT; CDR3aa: CARSLGGSSNQPQHF
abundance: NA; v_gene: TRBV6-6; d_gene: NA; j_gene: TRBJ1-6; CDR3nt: TGTGCCAGCAGCCTTGACGGAGGGACCTATAATTCACCCCTCCACTTT; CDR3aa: CASSLDGGTYNSPLHF
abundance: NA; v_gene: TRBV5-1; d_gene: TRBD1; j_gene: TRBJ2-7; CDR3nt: TGCGCCAGCAGCTTGGGGGACAGGGGCTACGAGGGGTACTTC; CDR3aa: CASSLGDRGYEGYF